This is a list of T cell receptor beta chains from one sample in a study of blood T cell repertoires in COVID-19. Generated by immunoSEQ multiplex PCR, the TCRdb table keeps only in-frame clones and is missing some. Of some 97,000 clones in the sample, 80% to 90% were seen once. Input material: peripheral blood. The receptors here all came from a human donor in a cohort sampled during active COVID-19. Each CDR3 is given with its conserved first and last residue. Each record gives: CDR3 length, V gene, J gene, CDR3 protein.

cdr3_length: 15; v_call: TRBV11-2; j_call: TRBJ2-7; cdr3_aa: CASSSRTVNSYEQYF
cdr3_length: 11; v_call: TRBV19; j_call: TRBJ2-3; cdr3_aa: CASSQADTQYF
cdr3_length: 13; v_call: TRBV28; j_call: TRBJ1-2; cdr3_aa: CASSLSGVYGYTF
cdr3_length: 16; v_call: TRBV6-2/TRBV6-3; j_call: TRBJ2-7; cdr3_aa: CASSWGPRDRSYEQYF
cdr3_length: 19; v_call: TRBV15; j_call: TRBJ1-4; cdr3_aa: CATSRDIPGGLATNEKLFF
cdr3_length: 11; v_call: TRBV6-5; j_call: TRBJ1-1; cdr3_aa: CASSYGGEAFF
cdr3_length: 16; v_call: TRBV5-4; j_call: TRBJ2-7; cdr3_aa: CASSTSTSGSSYEQYF
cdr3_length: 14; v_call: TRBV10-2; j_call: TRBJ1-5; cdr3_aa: CASSRGRWGQPQHF
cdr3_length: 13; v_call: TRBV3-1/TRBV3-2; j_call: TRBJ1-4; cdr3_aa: CASSQDEKRKLFF
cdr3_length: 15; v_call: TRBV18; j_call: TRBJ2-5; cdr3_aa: CASSPAIREGETQYF
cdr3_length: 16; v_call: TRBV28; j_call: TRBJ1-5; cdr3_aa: CASSSGAGGFPQPQHF
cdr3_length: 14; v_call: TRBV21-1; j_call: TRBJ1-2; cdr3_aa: CASSSPGTENGYTF
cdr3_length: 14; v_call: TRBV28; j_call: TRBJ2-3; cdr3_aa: CASSFDRGRDTQYF
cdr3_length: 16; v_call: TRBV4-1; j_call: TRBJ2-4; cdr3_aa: CASSQTGGLAKNIQYF
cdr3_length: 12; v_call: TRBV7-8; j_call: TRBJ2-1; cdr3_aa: CASSFRSGEQFF
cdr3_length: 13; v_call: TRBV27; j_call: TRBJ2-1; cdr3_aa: CASTYTGGGEQFF
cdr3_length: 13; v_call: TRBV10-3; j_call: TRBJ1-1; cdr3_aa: CAITGQANTEAFF
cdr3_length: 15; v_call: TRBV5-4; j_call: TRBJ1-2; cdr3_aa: CASSSVQGPNYGYTF